This T cell receptor (beta chain) was sequenced for a study of blood T cell repertoires in COVID-19. Study details: The United States, Italy and Spain provided the acute and convalescent COVID-19 samples. Sample material is recorded as cDNA or gDNA derived from T cells, B-cell-depleted T cells, or PBMCs.

Authors' processing steps: Amplifying reference gene primers gave estimates of nucleated cell counts. Only in-frame clones appear in the TCRdb table, and some are missing; sequencing was by immunoSEQ multiplex PCR. From that table come the V and J calls and clone size; the DNA was used to work out D and trimming. The sample includes roughly 42,000 clones, under 85% of them seen just once. CDR3 length: 12 residues. The germline V and J ends were trimmed by 5 bases and 4 bases, with 8 bases remaining between them. Germline loops: CDR1 SGHAT, CDR2 FQDESV (reference sequence). The clonotype originates from a human donor in a cohort sampled during active COVID-19. The source material was peripheral blood. The chain combines TRBV11-1 with TRBJ2-5, with D possibly TRBD1 on 6 matching bases. CDR3 bases: TGTGCCAGCAGCCGGACAGCAGAGACCCAGTACTTC. It specifies CASSRTAETQYF.